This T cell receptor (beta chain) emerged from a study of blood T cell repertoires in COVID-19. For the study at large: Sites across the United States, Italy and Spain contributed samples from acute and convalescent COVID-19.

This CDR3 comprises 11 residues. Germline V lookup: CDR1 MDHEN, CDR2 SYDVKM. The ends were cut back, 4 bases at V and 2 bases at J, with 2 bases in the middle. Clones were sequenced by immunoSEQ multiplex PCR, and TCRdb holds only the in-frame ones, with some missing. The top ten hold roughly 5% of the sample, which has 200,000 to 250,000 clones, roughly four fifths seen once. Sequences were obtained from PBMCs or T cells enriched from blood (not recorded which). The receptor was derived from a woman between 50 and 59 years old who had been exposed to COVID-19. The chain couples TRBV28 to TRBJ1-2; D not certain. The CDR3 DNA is TGTGCCAGCAGTTCGAACTATGGCTACACCTTC. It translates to CASSSNYGYTF.